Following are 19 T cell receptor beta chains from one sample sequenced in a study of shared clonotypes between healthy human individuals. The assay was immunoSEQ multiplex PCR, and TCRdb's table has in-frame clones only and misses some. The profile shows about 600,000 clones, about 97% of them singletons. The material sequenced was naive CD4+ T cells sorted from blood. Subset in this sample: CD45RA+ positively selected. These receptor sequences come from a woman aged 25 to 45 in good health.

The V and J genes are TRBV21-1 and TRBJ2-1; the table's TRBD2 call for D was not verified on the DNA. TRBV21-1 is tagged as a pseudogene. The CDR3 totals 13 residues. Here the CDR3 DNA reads TGTGCCAGCAGCAAAATAGAGGGGAGGGAGCAGTTCTTC. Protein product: CASSKIEGREQFF.

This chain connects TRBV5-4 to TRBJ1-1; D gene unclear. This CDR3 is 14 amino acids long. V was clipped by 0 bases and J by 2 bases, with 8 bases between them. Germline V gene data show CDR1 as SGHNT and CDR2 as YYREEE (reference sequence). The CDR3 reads CASSLASPNTEAFF. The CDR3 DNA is TGTGCCAGCAGCTTGGCCAGTCCAAACACTGAAGCTTTCTTT.

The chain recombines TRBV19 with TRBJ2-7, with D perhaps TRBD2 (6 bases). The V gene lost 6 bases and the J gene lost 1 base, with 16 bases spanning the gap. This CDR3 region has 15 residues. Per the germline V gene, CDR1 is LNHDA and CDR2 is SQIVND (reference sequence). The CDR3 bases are TGTGCCAGTAGAATCCGCGGAGGGTGGTCCTACGAGCAGTACTTC. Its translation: CASRIRGGWSYEQYF.

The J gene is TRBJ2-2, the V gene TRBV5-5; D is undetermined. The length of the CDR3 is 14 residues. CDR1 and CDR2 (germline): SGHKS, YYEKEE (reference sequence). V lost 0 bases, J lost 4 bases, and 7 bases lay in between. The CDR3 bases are TGTGCCAGCAGCTTGGCCGGGCGCACCGGGGAGCTGTTTTTT. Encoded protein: CASSLAGRTGELFF.

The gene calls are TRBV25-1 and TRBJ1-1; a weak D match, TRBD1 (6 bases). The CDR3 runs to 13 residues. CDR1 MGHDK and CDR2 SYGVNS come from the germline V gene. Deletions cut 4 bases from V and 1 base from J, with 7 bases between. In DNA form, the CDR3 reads TGTGCCAGCAGTGCCAGGGGGAACACTGAAGCTTTCTTT. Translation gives CASSARGNTEAFF. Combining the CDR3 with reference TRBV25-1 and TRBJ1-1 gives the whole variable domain EADIYQTPRYLVIGTGKKITLECSQTMGHDKMYWYQQDPGMELHLIHYSYGVNSTEKGDLSSESTVSRIRTEHFPLTLESARPSHTSQYLCASSARGNTEAFFGQGTRLTVV.

The CDR3 sequence is CASSPGQPTGELFF. CDR3 nucleotide sequence: TGTGCCAGCAGCCCGGGACAGCCCACCGGGGAGCTGTTTTTT. This chain links TRBV28 with TRBJ2-2; 7 bases line up with TRBD1. Germline CDR1 reads MDHEN; CDR2 reads SYDVKM. The CDR3 is 14 amino acids. V lost 6 bases and J lost 4; bases outside the gene matches: 5.

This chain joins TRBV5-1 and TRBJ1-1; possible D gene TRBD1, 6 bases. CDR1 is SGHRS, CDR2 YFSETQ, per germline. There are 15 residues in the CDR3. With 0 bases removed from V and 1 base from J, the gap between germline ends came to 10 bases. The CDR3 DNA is TGCGCCAGCAGCTTGGACAGGGTGACGAACACTGAAGCTTTCTTT. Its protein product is CASSLDRVTNTEAFF.

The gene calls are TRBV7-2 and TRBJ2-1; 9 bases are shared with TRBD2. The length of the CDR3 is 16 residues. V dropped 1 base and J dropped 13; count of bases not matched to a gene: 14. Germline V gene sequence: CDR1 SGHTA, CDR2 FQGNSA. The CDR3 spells CASSLVGAGGAPTQFF. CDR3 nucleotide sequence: TGTGCCAGCAGCTTAGTCGGGGCGGGAGGGGCACCTACACAGTTCTTC.

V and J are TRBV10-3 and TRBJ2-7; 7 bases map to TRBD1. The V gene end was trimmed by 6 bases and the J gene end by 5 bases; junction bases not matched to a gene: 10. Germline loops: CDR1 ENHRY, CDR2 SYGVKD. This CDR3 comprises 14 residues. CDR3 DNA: TGTGCCATCAGCGGTGGACAGGATGGGCACGAGCAGTACTTC. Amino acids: CAISGGQDGHEQYF.

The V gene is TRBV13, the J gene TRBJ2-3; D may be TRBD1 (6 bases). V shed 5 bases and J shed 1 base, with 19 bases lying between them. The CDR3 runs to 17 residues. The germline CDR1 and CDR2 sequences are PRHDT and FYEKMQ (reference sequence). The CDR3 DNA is TGTGCCAGCAGCCCCAGGGGTAGCAGGGTTGGCACAGATACGCAGTATTTT. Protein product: CASSPRGSRVGTDTQYF.

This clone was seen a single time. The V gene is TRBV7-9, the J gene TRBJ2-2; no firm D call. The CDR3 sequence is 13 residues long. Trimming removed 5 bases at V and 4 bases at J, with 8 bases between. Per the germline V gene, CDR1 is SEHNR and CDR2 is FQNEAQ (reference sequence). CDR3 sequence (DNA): TGTGCCAGCAGCCCATCAGGCACCGGGGAGCTGTTTTTT. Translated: CASSPSGTGELFF.

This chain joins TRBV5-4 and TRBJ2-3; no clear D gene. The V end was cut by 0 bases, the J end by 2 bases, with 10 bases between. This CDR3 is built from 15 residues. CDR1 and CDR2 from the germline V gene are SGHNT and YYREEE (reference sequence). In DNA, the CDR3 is TGTGCCAGCAGCTTGGAGTCGCGTTCCACAGATACGCAGTATTTT. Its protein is CASSLESRSTDTQYF.

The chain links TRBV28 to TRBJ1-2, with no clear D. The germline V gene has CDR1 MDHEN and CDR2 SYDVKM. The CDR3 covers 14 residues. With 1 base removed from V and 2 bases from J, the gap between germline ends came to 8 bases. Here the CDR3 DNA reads TGTGCCAGCAGTTTATTGGGCCGAAACTATGGCTACACCTTC. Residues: CASSLLGRNYGYTF.

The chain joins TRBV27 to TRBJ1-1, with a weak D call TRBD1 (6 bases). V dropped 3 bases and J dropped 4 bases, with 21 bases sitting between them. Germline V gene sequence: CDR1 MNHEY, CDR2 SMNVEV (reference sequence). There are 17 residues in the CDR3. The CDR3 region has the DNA TGTGCCAGCAGTTTGTGGGGGCTGAGTAGTCTGGGCACTGAAGCTTTCTTT. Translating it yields CASSLWGLSSLGTEAFF.

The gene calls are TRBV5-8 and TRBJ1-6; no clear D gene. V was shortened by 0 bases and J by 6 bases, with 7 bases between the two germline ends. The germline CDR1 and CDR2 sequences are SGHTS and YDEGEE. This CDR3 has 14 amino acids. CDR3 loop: CASSLVGFNSPLHF. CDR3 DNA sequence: TGTGCCAGCAGCTTGGTTGGGTTTAATTCACCCCTCCACTTT.

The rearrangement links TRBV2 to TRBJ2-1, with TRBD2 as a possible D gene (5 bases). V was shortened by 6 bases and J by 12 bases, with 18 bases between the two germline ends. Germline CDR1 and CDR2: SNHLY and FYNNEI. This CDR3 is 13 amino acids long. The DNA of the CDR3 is TGTGCCAGCAGCCTCGGGATGTTATTTTCGCAGTTCTTC. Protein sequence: CASSLGMLFSQFF.

The CDR3 is CASSLGQGENGEQFF. The CDR3 DNA sequence: TGTGCCAGCAGCTTAGGACAGGGGGAAAATGGTGAGCAGTTCTTC. The chain recombines TRBV11-3 with TRBJ2-1, with 9 bases lining up with TRBD1. The germline gives CDR1 SGHNT, CDR2 YENEEA. J gave up 9 bases and V 1 base, and 7 bases lay outside the gene matches. CDR3 length: 15 amino acids.

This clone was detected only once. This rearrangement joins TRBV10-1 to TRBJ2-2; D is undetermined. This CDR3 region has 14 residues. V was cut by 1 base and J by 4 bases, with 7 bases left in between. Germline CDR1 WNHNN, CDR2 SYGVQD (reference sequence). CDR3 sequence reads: CASSELRFTGELFF. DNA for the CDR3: TGCGCCAGCAGTGAGTTAAGGTTCACCGGGGAGCTGTTTTTT.

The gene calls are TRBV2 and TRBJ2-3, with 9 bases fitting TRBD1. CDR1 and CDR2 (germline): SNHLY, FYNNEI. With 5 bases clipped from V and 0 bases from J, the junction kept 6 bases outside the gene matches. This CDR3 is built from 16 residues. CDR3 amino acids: CASSKPGTGSTDTQYF. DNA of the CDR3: TGTGCCAGCAGTAAACCCGGGACAGGGAGCACAGATACGCAGTATTTT.